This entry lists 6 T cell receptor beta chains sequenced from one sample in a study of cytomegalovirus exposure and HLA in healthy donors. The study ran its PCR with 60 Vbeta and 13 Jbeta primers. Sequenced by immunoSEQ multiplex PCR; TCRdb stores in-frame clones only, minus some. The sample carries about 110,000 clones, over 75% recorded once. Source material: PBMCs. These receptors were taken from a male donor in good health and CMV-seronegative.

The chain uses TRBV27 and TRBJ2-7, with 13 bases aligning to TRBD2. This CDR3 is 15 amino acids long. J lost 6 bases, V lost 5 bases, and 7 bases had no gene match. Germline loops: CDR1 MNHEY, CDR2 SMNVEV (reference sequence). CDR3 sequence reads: CASSPGLAGVREQYF. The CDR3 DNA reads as TGTGCCAGCAGTCCCGGACTAGCGGGAGTTCGCGAGCAGTACTTC.

CDR3 nucleotides: TGCGCCAGCAGCCAAACCGGGACAGTAAGCTCTGGAAACACCATATATTTT. As protein: CASSQTGTVSSGNTIYF. The genes are TRBV4-1 and TRBJ1-3, with TRBD1 matching over 7 bases. J lost 0 bases, V lost 2 bases, and 7 bases had no gene match. CDR3 length: 17 amino acids. CDR1 MGHRA and CDR2 YSYEKL come from the germline V gene.

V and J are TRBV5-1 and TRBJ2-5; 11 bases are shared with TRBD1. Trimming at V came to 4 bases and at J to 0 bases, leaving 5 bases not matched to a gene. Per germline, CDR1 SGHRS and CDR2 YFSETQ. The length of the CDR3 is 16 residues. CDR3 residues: CASSPGTGGYQETQYF. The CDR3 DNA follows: TGCGCCAGCAGCCCGGGGACAGGGGGTTACCAAGAGACCCAGTACTTC.

The CDR3 nucleotides are TGCGCCAGCAGCCACCCCCGAAGTCGCGGGCCTAGCACAGATACGCAGTATTTT. It yields the protein CASSHPRSRGPSTDTQYF. The chain combines TRBV4-1 with TRBJ2-3; perhaps TRBD2 as D (5 bases). There are 18 residues in the CDR3. The germline V and J ends were trimmed by 3 bases and 0 bases, with 19 bases remaining between them. Germline assignment: CDR1 MGHRA and CDR2 YSYEKL.

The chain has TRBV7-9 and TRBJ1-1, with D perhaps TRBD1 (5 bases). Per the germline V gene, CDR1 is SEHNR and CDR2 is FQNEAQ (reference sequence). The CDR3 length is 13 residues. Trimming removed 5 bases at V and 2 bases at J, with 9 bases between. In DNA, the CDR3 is TGTGCCAGCAGCCCAGGGTTTAACACTGAAGCTTTCTTT. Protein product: CASSPGFNTEAFF. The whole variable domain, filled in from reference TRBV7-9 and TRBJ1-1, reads DTGVSQNPRHKITKRGQNVTFRCDPISEHNRLYWYRQTLGQGPEFLTYFQNEAQLEKSRLLSDRFSAERPKGSFSTLEIQRTEQGDSAMYLCASSPGFNTEAFFGQGTRLTVV.

Here the CDR3 DNA reads TGCGCCAGCAGCCAGGGACAGGGGATGAACACCGGGGAGCTGTTTTTT. This sequence encodes CASSQGQGMNTGELFF. This chain joins TRBV5-1 and TRBJ2-2, with 10 bases fitting TRBD1. The CDR3 runs 16 residues. Germline lookup yields CDR1 SGHRS and CDR2 YFSETQ. V was clipped by 4 bases and J by 1 base; unmatched bases: 4.